The T cell receptor (beta chain) under discussion was sequenced for a study of T cells after yellow fever vaccination (dated by TCRdb to between 2018 and 2021). With respect to the entire study: The SMART-Seq v4 Ultra Low Input RNA kit was used to prepare libraries from fractions with low cell numbers. Bulk TCR alpha and beta repertoires were sequenced longitudinally to track T-cell clones before and after primary and booster YFV17D yellow fever vaccination. Blood was collected at multiple timepoints before and after primary and secondary immunization, and bulk PBMC replicates and cell subsets were isolated. The cohort comprised two healthy male donors, one aged 18 to 30 and one aged 30 to 39 years.

This clonotype has ten or more counts. It lacks a known antigen. No much larger clonotype is one base removed from it; base qualities were not supplied. General findings and caveats noted by the study authors: FACS-sorted repertoires could contain abundant contaminating clonotypes from the bulk population, so computational filtering was required. Compared with the primary T-cell response, the secondary T-cell response was weaker but faster, peaking on day 5 rather than day 15. A small share of clonotypes occurred in both CD4 and CD8 compartments, likely arising from convergent recombination. Because only two donors were included in the study, the extent to which the findings can be generalized is limited. After the booster, most clones that had expanded after primary vaccination were detected again (around 97% of CD4 and 88% of CD8), suggesting broad maintenance of memory.

The instrument given in TCRdb is Illumina NovaSeq 6000. Synthesis of TCR cDNA relied on 5'RACE template switching, a step that introduced a universal primer site along with unique molecular identifiers. cDNA synthesis was primed from both the TCR alpha and TCR beta constant segments. Two PCR steps were used to amplify libraries, with sample barcodes and sequencing adapters being added in the second step. Libraries were sequenced on Illumina HiSeq 2500 (2x100 bp) or NovaSeq (2x150 bp). Concerning the study's data processing: MIGEC handled demultiplexing of reads and collapsing into UMI consensus sequences, while MiXCR performed V(D)J alignment. Clonotypes responding to the vaccine were identified with edgeR on replicate PBMC samples, with the criteria of FDR below 0.01 and a log2 fold change above 5 up to day 15. Each bulk clonotype was labeled CD4 or CD8 based on which sequenced repertoire, CD4 or CD8, contained the clonotype at higher abundance. TCRdb's own reprocessing of the public reads used fastp at Q25 and MiXCR and kept productive beta chains. For every CDR3 protein sequence, its rows merge into one entry that carries the most common genes and DNA. TCRdb, rather than the study authors, made the V and J calls. This sample holds under 200,000 distinct CDR3 sequences; 9.5% to 11% were observed only once. About 40% of the sample rests with the top ten.

The sample's treatment or condition label is to be understood as: live attenuated yellow fever vaccine strain. PBMCs were isolated from peripheral blood using a standard Ficoll-Paque protocol. Dynabeads CD4 and CD8 positive selection kits were used to isolate the CD4 and CD8 T-cell fractions. TriZol was used to extract RNA from bulk PBMCs, CD4 and CD8 fractions, and dextramer-positive and dextramer-negative fractions. The origin of this receptor is a man younger than 35 who received the YFV17D yellow fever vaccine. The specimen comprised CD8+ T cells sorted from PBMCs, sampled 15 days after the yellow fever booster vaccination.

CDR3 sequence: CASSPSPGLLLYGYTF. The DNA reads as follows: TGTGCCAGCAGTCCGAGCCCGGGACTCCTCCTATATGGCTACACCTTC. This chain joins TRBV12-3 or TRBV12-4 to TRBJ1-2, and the D gene may be TRBD1, 5 bases matching. The CDR3 runs 16 residues from the cysteine to the phenylalanine. Only the CDR3 portion is preserved as DNA: 48 bases, with reading frame beginning at the first base. V loses 5 bases of germline sequence and J loses 5 bases, and the interval between the two ends is 21 bases.